These 27 T cell receptor beta chains originate from one sample sequenced in a study of blood T cell repertoires in COVID-19. The repertoire was sequenced with immunoSEQ multiplex PCR; TCRdb's copy has only in-frame clones and lacks some. This sample has about 280,000 clones, with approximately 85% found just once. What was sequenced was peripheral blood. Receptor source: a woman in her 70s with acute or convalescent COVID-19.

The chain employs TRBV25-1 and TRBJ1-4; D call uncertain. The germline CDR1 and CDR2 sequences are MGHDK and SYGVNS. V shed 1 base and J shed 0 bases, with 12 bases lying between them. The CDR3 runs to 17 residues. Here the CDR3 reads CASSESPLSSTNEKLFF. CDR3 nucleotide sequence: TGTGCCAGCAGTGAATCCCCCCTTAGCTCAACTAATGAAAAACTGTTTTTT.

The V gene is TRBV3-1 (or the pseudogene TRBV3-2), the J gene TRBJ2-3; possibly TRBD1 for D (6 bases). The CDR3 totals 16 residues. Per the germline V gene, CDR1 is LGHDT and CDR2 is YNNKEL (reference sequence). Trimming removed 5 bases from V and 6 bases from J, with 21 bases in between. CDR3: CASSSWTVTSGDTQYF. CDR3 sequence (DNA): TGTGCCAGCAGCTCTTGGACAGTGACCTCTGGCGATACGCAGTATTTT.

V and J are TRBV19 and TRBJ1-3; 8 bases are shared with TRBD1. CDR1 is LNHDA and CDR2 is SQIVND in the germline V gene (reference sequence). This CDR3 is 18 amino acids long. V shed 2 bases and J 0 bases; nucleotides not matched to a gene: 9. The CDR3 region is CASSIMGTGRSSGNTIYF. The CDR3 DNA follows: TGTGCCAGTAGTATAATGGGGACAGGCAGGAGCTCTGGAAACACCATATATTTT.

This chain uses TRBV2 with TRBJ1-1; 7 positions match TRBD1. Germline assignment: CDR1 SNHLY and CDR2 FYNNEI. Trimming removed 5 bases from V and 7 bases from J; junction bases left unmatched: 7. This CDR3 spans 13 amino acids. The CDR3 is CASSLRGLHEAFF. CDR3 coding DNA: TGTGCCAGCAGTTTGAGGGGGCTCCATGAAGCTTTCTTT.

In this sample, this clone turned up a few times. J is TRBJ1-1 and V is TRBV24-1, with 7 nucleotides matching TRBD1. V trimming: 4 bases; J trimming: 1 base; junction bases outside the gene matches: 11. Per germline, CDR1 KGHDR and CDR2 SFDVKD. This CDR3 is 17 amino acids long. CDR3 protein: CATSDHRQGGKNTEAFF. CDR3 DNA: TGTGCCACCAGTGACCACAGACAGGGCGGAAAGAACACTGAAGCTTTCTTT.

The chain joins TRBV4-1 to TRBJ2-5, with 10 bases that match TRBD2. Germline V gene data show CDR1 as MGHRA and CDR2 as YSYEKL. This CDR3 has 16 residues. V lost 3 bases and J lost 2; bases outside the gene matches: 6. The CDR3 nucleotides are TGCGCCAGCAGCCAGCGTAGCGGGGGGCCTCAAGAGACCCAGTACTTC. Its translation: CASSQRSGGPQETQYF.

The V and J genes are TRBV3-1 (or the pseudogene TRBV3-2) and TRBJ2-2; 10 nucleotides match TRBD1. The V segment lost 4 bases and the J segment 6 bases; nucleotides outside the gene matches: 8. The germline V gene encodes CDR1 LGHDT and CDR2 YNNKEL (reference sequence). This CDR3 has 16 residues. The CDR3 spells CASSPQGTGVAGELFF. The CDR3 coding sequence is TGTGCCAGCAGCCCTCAGGGGACAGGGGTGGCCGGGGAGCTGTTTTTT.

J is TRBJ1-3 and V is TRBV6-5, with D unclear. This CDR3 contains 14 residues. Germline V gene sequence: CDR1 MNHEY, CDR2 SVGAGI. Trimming shortened V by 6 bases and J by 2 bases, and 11 bases separated the two germline ends. CDR3 loop: CASRTVGAGNTIYF. CDR3 DNA sequence: TGTGCCAGCAGAACCGTAGGAGCTGGAAACACCATATATTTT.

The chain is built from TRBV6-5 and TRBJ1-2, with 9 bases lining up with TRBD1. Per germline, CDR1 MNHEY and CDR2 SVGAGI. CDR3 length: 13 amino acids. V shed 5 bases, J shed 8 bases, and the junction held 6 bases outside the gene matches. The CDR3 spells CASSIGTGRGYTF. The CDR3 DNA sequence: TGTGCCAGCAGTATCGGGACAGGGCGAGGCTACACCTTC.

The chain carries TRBV14 and TRBJ2-2; 9 bases map to TRBD1. The V gene end was trimmed by 4 bases and the J gene end by 0 bases; junction bases not matched to a gene: 3. There are 16 residues in the CDR3. CDR1 and CDR2 (germline): SGHDN, FVKESK. CDR3 loop: CASSLRTGANTGELFF. DNA of the CDR3: TGTGCCAGCAGCCTCAGGACAGGGGCGAACACCGGGGAGCTGTTTTTT.

The rearrangement joins TRBV19 to TRBJ1-6; D is undetermined. This CDR3 comprises 14 residues. V lost 3 bases, J lost 7 bases, and 10 bases lay in between. Germline CDR1 and CDR2: LNHDA and SQIVND (reference sequence). CDR3 in amino acids: CASSIGAGNSPLHF. The CDR3 DNA reads as TGTGCCAGTAGTATCGGCGCGGGGAATTCACCCCTCCACTTT.

The sample holds a few counts of this clone. The rearrangement links TRBV6-5 to TRBJ2-1, with 7 positions matching TRBD1. Unmatched junction bases numbered 4, after V lost 2 bases and J lost 9 bases. Germline CDR1 reads MNHEY; CDR2 reads SVGAGI. This CDR3 region has 13 residues. The CDR3 sequence: CASSYRTGSEQFF. For the CDR3, the DNA is TGTGCCAGCAGTTACCGGACAGGCTCTGAGCAGTTCTTC.

This chain connects TRBV6-5 to TRBJ1-4; 9 bases are a match to TRBD1. The V and J ends lost 7 bases and 13 bases, in that order; junction bases with no gene match: 10. The CDR3 is 13 residues long. The germline CDR1 and CDR2 sequences are MNHEY and SVGAGI. CDR3 sequence reads: CASMGQGSRSLFF. CDR3 in DNA: TGTGCCAGCATGGGACAGGGTTCGCGGTCACTGTTTTTT.

The V call is TRBV27, the J call TRBJ2-1, with 10 bases fitting TRBD2. Germline V CDR1 and CDR2: MNHEY, SMNVEV (reference sequence). The CDR3 sequence is 16 residues long. With V trimmed by 7 bases and J by 4 bases, 10 bases remained unmatched. The CDR3 DNA reads as TGTGCCAGCAAGTTTTCCGGGACTAGCGCTTACAATGAGCAGTTCTTC. Protein sequence: CASKFSGTSAYNEQFF.

The chain combines TRBV5-4 with TRBJ2-1, with 13 positions matching TRBD2. The CDR3 is 17 amino acids. The germline CDR1 and CDR2 sequences are SGHNT and YYREEE (reference sequence). Trimming cost V 3 bases and J 4 bases; bases outside gene matches: 7. The CDR3 loop reads CASSSGLAGRVYNEQFF. The CDR3 coding sequence is TGTGCCAGCAGCTCGGGACTAGCGGGAAGGGTTTACAATGAGCAGTTCTTC. Full variable domain (remainder filled in from reference TRBV5-4 and TRBJ2-1): ETGVTQSPTHLIKTRGQQVTLRCSSQSGHNTVSWYQQALGQGPQFIFQYYREEENGRGNFPPRFSGLQFPNYSSELNVNALELDDSALYLCASSSGLAGRVYNEQFFGPGTRLTVL.

This clone has a count of ten or more. V gene TRBV2 combines with J gene TRBJ1-1; unclear D gene. The germline V gene encodes CDR1 SNHLY and CDR2 FYNNEI. Deletions cut 4 bases from V and 7 bases from J, with 7 bases between. The CDR3 has 11 residues. In DNA, the CDR3 is TGTGCCAGCAGTGGACTGATTGAAGCTTTCTTT. This codes for CASSGLIEAFF.

The rearrangement links TRBV7-6 to TRBJ1-1; D perhaps matches TRBD1 (5 bases). The CDR3 is 13 residues long. Germline loops: CDR1 SGHVS, CDR2 FNYEAQ. V lost 5 bases and J 5 bases, leaving 12 bases between the germline ends. CDR3 loop: CASSIGHGTEAFF. DNA for the CDR3: TGTGCCAGCAGCATTGGACACGGTACTGAAGCTTTCTTT.

The rearrangement links TRBV3-1 (or the pseudogene TRBV3-2) to TRBJ1-4; D unclear. Germline lookup yields CDR1 LGHDT and CDR2 YNNKEL (reference sequence). The CDR3 is 14 residues long. The V and J ends lost 5 bases and 6 bases respectively, with 13 bases between them. CDR3 region: CASSFHRGYEKLFF. CDR3 DNA: TGTGCCAGCAGCTTCCATCGGGGTTATGAAAAACTGTTTTTT.

J is TRBJ2-1 and V is TRBV5-1; D is perhaps TRBD2 (6 bases). V was cut by 4 bases and J by 4 bases, with 18 bases left in between. The CDR3 runs 16 residues. Per germline, CDR1 SGHRS and CDR2 YFSETQ. The CDR3 loop is CASSPGPGVRYNEQFF. The CDR3, as DNA: TGCGCCAGCAGCCCGGGACCGGGGGTACGGTACAATGAGCAGTTCTTC. Variable domain in full (rest from reference TRBV5-1 and TRBJ2-1): KAGVTQTPRYLIKTRGQQVTLSCSPISGHRSVSWYQQTPGQGLQFLFEYFSETQRNKGNFPGRFSGRQFSNSRSEMNVSTLELGDSALYLCASSPGPGVRYNEQFFGPGTRLTVL.

The chain joins TRBV3-1 (or the pseudogene TRBV3-2) to TRBJ1-2, with D possibly matching TRBD1 (5 bases). Germline V gene data show CDR1 as LGHDT and CDR2 as YNNKEL (reference sequence). CDR3 length equals 13 residues. Trimming took 6 bases from V and 6 from J, leaving 14 bases between them. The CDR3 loop is CASRLRGGDGYTF. The CDR3 coding sequence is TGTGCCAGCAGGCTTAGGGGAGGAGATGGCTACACCTTC.

The gene calls are TRBV27 and TRBJ1-1; possible D gene TRBD1, 5 bases. V shed 5 bases and J shed 8 bases, with 12 bases lying between them. CDR1 MNHEY and CDR2 SMNVEV come from the germline V gene (reference sequence). This CDR3 spans 12 amino acids. The CDR3 coding sequence is TGTGCCAGCAGTCGGCAGGGTAGGGAAGCTTTCTTT. It specifies CASSRQGREAFF.

This chain links TRBV14 with TRBJ2-2; D uncertain. Germline-derived CDR1 and CDR2 are SGHDN and FVKESK. The CDR3 is 14 residues long. V dropped 3 bases and J dropped 1 base, with 6 bases sitting between them. CDR3 DNA: TGTGCCAGCAGCCATCAGGTGAACACCGGGGAGCTGTTTTTT. Its protein is CASSHQVNTGELFF.

The gene calls are TRBV28 and TRBJ1-2; D might be TRBD1 (6 bases). The CDR3 is made up of 14 amino acids. From germline, CDR1 is MDHEN and CDR2 SYDVKM. V was cut by 10 bases and J by 6 bases, with 21 bases left in between. CDR3 coding DNA: TGTGCCACAGGGGAGAGGGTAGGCTTGGATGGCTACACCTTC. It codes for CATGERVGLDGYTF.

This clone showed up just once. This rearrangement joins TRBV2 to TRBJ1-4; 9 bases are a match to TRBD1. Germline-derived CDR1 and CDR2 are SNHLY and FYNNEI. The CDR3 is 14 amino acids. The V and J ends lost 8 bases and 5 bases, in that order; junction bases with no gene match: 6. CDR3 coding DNA: TGTGCCAGCCGGTCCGGACAGGGGAATGAAAAACTGTTTTTT. Amino acids: CASRSGQGNEKLFF.

This clone was recorded once. The chain recombines TRBV29-1 with TRBJ1-1; D is perhaps TRBD1 (6 bases). Germline V gene data show CDR1 as SQVTM and CDR2 as ANQGSEA. The CDR3 totals 14 residues. V lost 0 bases and J lost 5, with 13 bases in between. The CDR3 loop is CSVEEGARGTEAFF. CDR3 nucleotide sequence: TGCAGCGTTGAAGAGGGGGCGAGGGGTACTGAAGCTTTCTTT.

The V gene is TRBV30, the J gene TRBJ1-6; the D gene is possibly TRBD1 (6 bases). V shed 1 base and J shed 7 bases, with 14 bases lying between them. CDR1 and CDR2 from the germline V gene are GTSNPN and SVGIG (reference sequence). This CDR3 contains 15 residues. The CDR3 DNA follows: TGTGCCTGGAGTGCCTTTCAGGGGAAAAATTCACCCCTCCACTTT. This encodes CAWSAFQGKNSPLHF.

Note on this clone: An end of the junction differs from the germline gene, which may be a read error. The genes are TRBV12-3 or TRBV12-4 and TRBJ1-2, with D tentatively TRBD1 (6 bases). The CDR3 contains 13 residues. The CDR3 bases are TGTGCCAGCAGTTTGGGCCAGGGGCTAACCTCCGTCTTC. As protein: CASSLGQGLTSVF.